Shown below are 25 T cell receptor beta chains from a single sample sequenced in a study of cytomegalovirus exposure and HLA in healthy donors. The primer mix had 60 Vbeta and 13 Jbeta primers. The data were produced by immunoSEQ multiplex PCR, yet TCRdb's version contains in-frame clones alone and is incomplete. The sample holds around 190,000 clones, roughly 90% seen once. The sample taken for sequencing was PBMCs. Receptors were obtained from a woman aged 25 to 39 in good health and CMV-seronegative.

V is TRBV9 and J is TRBJ2-5; D not resolved. CDR3 length: 13 amino acids. The V end was cut by 4 bases, the J end by 5 bases, with 12 bases between. Germline V CDR1 and CDR2: SGDLS, YYNGEE. DNA for the CDR3: TGTGCCAGCAGCCCCCTGTTTTCGGAGACCCAGTACTTC. Protein product: CASSPLFSETQYF.

Regarding this clone: Relative to the germline gene, one junction end is altered; a read error may explain this. The chain recombines TRBV7-7 with TRBJ2-2, with TRBD2 matching 8 bases. CDR1 and CDR2 (germline): SSHAT, FNYEAQ (reference sequence). There are 17 residues in the CDR3. The CDR3 loop is CASSLIAGGANTGELFF. The CDR3 DNA reads as TGTGCTAGCAGCTTAATTGCCGGGGGGGCGAACACCGGGGAGCTGTTTTTT.

This clone was seen only once. This sequence joins TRBV7-9 and TRBJ1-1; tentatively, D is TRBD1 (5 bases). This CDR3 region has 14 residues. The V and J ends lost 5 bases and 0 bases respectively, with 10 bases between them. Germline CDR1 and CDR2: SEHNR and FQNEAQ (reference sequence). CDR3 nucleotide sequence: TGTGCCAGCAGCGGACGGACAATGAACACTGAAGCTTTCTTT. Translated, it gives CASSGRTMNTEAFF. Drawing the rest from reference TRBV7-9 and TRBJ1-1, the complete variable domain is DTGVSQNPRHKITKRGQNVTFRCDPISEHNRLYWYRQTLGQGPEFLTYFQNEAQLEKSRLLSDRFSAERPKGSFSTLEIQRTEQGDSAMYLCASSGRTMNTEAFFGQGTRLTVV.

CDR3 amino acids: CAISDPGLTASGKGETQYF. The CDR3 coding sequence is TGTGCCATCAGTGACCCCGGGTTAACGGCTAGCGGGAAGGGAGAGACCCAGTACTTC. The V call is TRBV10-3, the J call TRBJ2-5; 9 nucleotides match TRBD2. CDR3 length equals 19 residues. Germline values: CDR1 ENHRY, CDR2 SYGVKD. The V gene end was trimmed by 3 bases and the J gene end by 4 bases; junction bases not matched to a gene: 18.

The chain has TRBV5-1 and TRBJ1-3; TRBD1 might be the D (5 bases). This CDR3 comprises 13 residues. From germline, CDR1 is SGHRS and CDR2 YFSETQ. V was shortened by 0 bases and J by 8 bases, with 9 bases between the two germline ends. CDR3 amino acids: CASSLDRWDTIYF. The CDR3 DNA reads as TGCGCCAGCAGCTTGGACAGGTGGGACACCATATATTTT.

The genes are TRBV29-1 and TRBJ2-5; D not certain. Trimming left V 3 bases short and J 1 base short, with 6 bases between. Per germline, CDR1 SQVTM and CDR2 ANQGSEA. The CDR3 is 12 amino acids. The CDR3 reads CSVEPSQETQYF. Here the CDR3 DNA reads TGCAGCGTTGAGCCGAGCCAAGAGACCCAGTACTTC.

The V call is TRBV2, the J call TRBJ1-1; D might be TRBD1 (5 bases). This CDR3 is built from 16 residues. Trimming removed 6 bases at V and 5 bases at J, with 22 bases between. Germline V gene data show CDR1 as SNHLY and CDR2 as FYNNEI. The CDR3 region is CASRNTRSQVLTEAFF. CDR3 bases: TGTGCCAGCAGAAACACCAGGTCACAGGTTCTGACTGAAGCTTTCTTT. Supplemented by reference TRBV2 and TRBJ1-1, the full variable domain reads EPEVTQTPSHQVTQMGQEVILRCVPISNHLYFYWYRQILGQKVEFLVSFYNNEISEKSEIFDDQFSVERPDGSNFTLKIRSTKLEDSAMYFCASRNTRSQVLTEAFFGQGTRLTVV.

This clone was observed a single time. The chain recombines TRBV4-2 with TRBJ1-2, with a tentative D call TRBD1 (5 bases). The CDR3 covers 16 residues. Between the trimmed V and J ends, which lost 1 base and 5 bases, there was a span of 17 bases. Germline V gives CDR1 LGHNA, CDR2 YNFKEQ. CDR3 coding DNA: TGTGCCAGCAGCCAAGCTCGCCAGGGAAGCGGGTATGGCTACACCTTC. It yields the protein CASSQARQGSGYGYTF.

The rearrangement links TRBV19 to TRBJ2-7; D is possibly TRBD2 (7 bases). The ends were cut back, 5 bases at V and 1 base at J, with 18 bases in the middle. Germline V gene lookup returns CDR1 LNHDA and CDR2 SQIVND (reference sequence). This CDR3 region has 16 residues. The CDR3 spells CASSFGGPMGSYEQYF. DNA for the CDR3: TGTGCCAGTAGTTTCGGGGGGCCGATGGGTTCCTACGAGCAGTACTTC. Using reference TRBV19 and TRBJ2-7 for the parts outside the CDR3, the full variable domain is DGGITQSPKYLFRKEGQNVTLSCEQNLNHDAMYWYRQDPGQGLRLIYYSQIVNDFQKGDIAEGYSVSREKKESFPLTVTSAQKNPTAFYLCASSFGGPMGSYEQYFGPGTRLTVT.

The rearrangement joins TRBV5-1 to TRBJ2-1; 7 bases are shared with TRBD1. There are 15 residues in the CDR3. The V gene's germline CDR1 is SGHRS and CDR2 YFSETQ. Unmatched junction bases numbered 7, after V lost 4 bases and J lost 3 bases. The CDR3 protein is CASSPGGLLYNEQFF. The CDR3 DNA is TGCGCCAGCAGCCCAGGGGGATTGCTCTACAATGAGCAGTTCTTC.

This rearrangement joins TRBV28 to TRBJ2-3, with 8 bases lining up with TRBD2. The germline V gene encodes CDR1 MDHEN and CDR2 SYDVKM. The CDR3 has 13 amino acids. This CDR3 is CASGGRLGDTQYF. DNA for the CDR3: TGTGCATCCGGCGGGAGGTTGGGAGATACGCAGTATTTT.

The J gene is TRBJ2-2, the V gene TRBV5-1, with 13 bases identical to TRBD2. CDR1 is SGHRS and CDR2 is YFSETQ in the germline V gene. The CDR3 is made up of 16 amino acids. The J segment lost 6 bases and the V segment lost 1 base, leaving 3 bases of the junction unmatched. CDR3 protein: CASSLPGTSGAGELFF. Here the CDR3 DNA reads TGCGCCAGCAGCTTGCCCGGGACTAGCGGGGCCGGGGAGCTGTTTTTT.

The table lists this clone with a count of one. This chain uses TRBV4-1 with TRBJ1-5; a weak D match, TRBD1 (6 bases). CDR3 length: 14 residues. CDR1 is MGHRA and CDR2 is YSYEKL in the germline V gene. The V gene lost 4 bases and the J gene lost 4 bases, with 11 bases spanning the gap. CDR3 sequence reads: CASSLRDINQPQHF. The CDR3 DNA sequence: TGCGCCAGCAGCCTCCGGGACATTAATCAGCCCCAGCATTTT.

The chain is built from TRBV30 and TRBJ2-7, with a possible D match to TRBD1 (5 bases). CDR3 size: 11 residues. Germline V gene data show CDR1 as GTSNPN and CDR2 as SVGIG (reference sequence). Trimming left V 1 base short and J 5 bases short, with 6 bases between. The CDR3 nucleotides read TGTGCCTGGAGTGAGGGGAACGAGCAGTACTTC. Translated: CAWSEGNEQYF. Drawing the rest from reference TRBV30 and TRBJ2-7, the complete variable domain is SQTIHQWPATLVQPVGSPLSLECTVEGTSNPNLYWYRQAAGRGLQLLFYSVGIGQISSEVPQNLSASRPQDRQFILSSKKLLLSDSGFYLCAWSEGNEQYFGPGTRLTVT.

This clone was counted once. The chain uses TRBV4-1 and TRBJ2-1, with D perhaps matching TRBD1 (6 bases). Germline lookup yields CDR1 MGHRA and CDR2 YSYEKL. This CDR3 region has 14 residues. The germline V and J ends were trimmed by 0 bases and 10 bases, with 13 bases remaining between them. Written as DNA, the CDR3 is TGCGCCAGCAGCCAAGAATTCAGGGACATCGAGCAGTTCTTC. Translation gives CASSQEFRDIEQFF.

J is TRBJ2-7 and V is TRBV5-4; maybe TRBD2 (5 bases). Trimming took 3 bases from V and 3 from J, leaving 13 bases between them. The CDR3 contains 14 residues. The germline V gene has CDR1 SGHNT and CDR2 YYREEE (reference sequence). In nucleotides, the CDR3 is TGTGCCAGCAGCTCTCGGACTGGAAACTACGAGCAGTACTTC. Protein product: CASSSRTGNYEQYF.

The rearrangement joins TRBV5-1 to TRBJ2-6, with 14 bases fitting TRBD2. The CDR3 is 19 amino acids. Germline V gene data show CDR1 as SGHRS and CDR2 as YFSETQ. Trimming cost V 2 bases and J 3 bases; bases outside gene matches: 7. CDR3 DNA: TGCGCCAGCAGCTTACAACTCGGACTAGCGGGAGGTGGGGCCAACGTCCTGACTTTC. Translating gives CASSLQLGLAGGGANVLTF.

This chain connects TRBV27 to TRBJ2-7, with 13 bases matching TRBD2. V gave up 6 bases and J gave up 2 bases; unmatched junction bases: 4. The CDR3 spans 15 residues. Per germline, CDR1 MNHEY and CDR2 SMNVEV (reference sequence). The CDR3 sequence: CASSRLAGGPYEQYF. The CDR3 DNA sequence: TGTGCCAGCAGCAGACTAGCGGGGGGCCCCTACGAGCAGTACTTC.

The genes are TRBV5-6 and TRBJ2-6; the D gene is possibly TRBD1 (5 bases). The CDR3 is 17 residues long. V lost 4 bases, J lost 1 base, and 15 bases lay in between. CDR1 is SGHDT and CDR2 is YYEEEE in the germline V gene. The CDR3 DNA follows: TGTGCCAGCAGCCCAAATAGGGGTTTATCTGGGGCCAACGTCCTGACTTTC. Translated: CASSPNRGLSGANVLTF.

This rearrangement joins TRBV19 to TRBJ2-7; no clear D. CDR1 is LNHDA, CDR2 SQIVND, per germline (reference sequence). The CDR3 consists of 12 residues. V shed 5 bases and J shed 0 bases, with 5 bases lying between them. The CDR3 loop is CASSSHSYEQYF. In nucleotides, the CDR3 is TGTGCCAGTAGTTCCCACTCCTACGAGCAGTACTTC.

This chain uses TRBV29-1 with TRBJ1-4; D gene ambiguous. The V and J ends lost 3 bases and 8 bases respectively, with 16 bases between them. CDR1 is SQVTM, CDR2 ANQGSEA, per germline. The CDR3 sequence is 14 residues long. The CDR3 spells CSVDGGVVGEKLFF. As DNA, the CDR3 is TGCAGCGTTGACGGCGGGGTGGTAGGCGAAAAACTGTTTTTT.

The CDR3 DNA reads as TGCGCCAGCGGGGCTTTAATAGCGGGAGGGCCCTCGATCGGGGCTGAGCAGTTCTTC. This codes for CASGALIAGGPSIGAEQFF. The chain joins TRBV5-1 to TRBJ2-1; 11 nucleotides match TRBD2. V lost 7 bases and J lost 9; bases outside the gene matches: 24. CDR1 SGHRS and CDR2 YFSETQ come from the germline V gene. The CDR3 contains 19 residues.

The chain is built from TRBV20-1 and TRBJ1-1, with 8 bases fitting TRBD1. The CDR3 runs to 11 residues. Germline assignment: CDR1 DFQATT and CDR2 SNEGSKA (reference sequence). Unmatched junction bases numbered 3, after V lost 5 bases and J lost 7 bases. CDR3 DNA: TGCAGTGCTCGGACAGGGATTGAAGCTTTCTTT. Protein product: CSARTGIEAFF.

This clone was found a few times. The rearrangement joins TRBV5-1 to TRBJ1-3; 8 bases map to TRBD1. CDR1 is SGHRS and CDR2 is YFSETQ in the germline V gene. This CDR3 has 17 amino acids. With 2 bases clipped from V and 0 bases from J, the junction kept 7 bases outside the gene matches. CDR3 sequence reads: CASSLSTGAHSGNTIYF. The CDR3 DNA reads as TGCGCCAGCAGCTTATCGACAGGGGCTCACTCTGGAAACACCATATATTTT.

The V and J genes are TRBV7-3 and TRBJ2-1, with 13 bases aligning to TRBD2. Germline CDR1 SGHTA, CDR2 FQGTGA. Trimming cost V 5 bases and J 0 bases; bases outside gene matches: 4. The CDR3 extends over 17 amino acids. The CDR3: CASSRTSGGSSYNEQFF. CDR3 DNA: TGTGCCAGCAGCCGGACTAGCGGGGGTAGCTCCTACAATGAGCAGTTCTTC.